This T cell receptor beta chain was found in a study of Ad26.COV2.S vaccination and SARS-CoV-2 variants. Study background: Enrollment placed the donor in the COV1001 Ad26.COV2.S trial arm. Once or twice, 56 days apart, Ad26.COV2.S was delivered intramuscularly.

The treatment was: roughly 19 received Ad26.COV2.S at low or high dose, single or two shots; 5 received placebo; per-sample allocation not given. The investigators took samples on day 63 after the first vaccine or placebo injection. Donation came from an adult in Boston who was aged 18-55 years. The CDR3 is made up of 15 amino acids. V dropped 1 base and J dropped 0 bases, with 7 bases sitting between them. Per germline, CDR1 LGHNA and CDR2 YSLEER. This clone was seen once. Repertoires were generated with immunoSEQ multiplex PCR, while TCRdb's copy carries only in-frame clones and drops some. The repertoire has 250,000 to 300,000 clones, approximately 87% of them found once; the top ten carry more than 2.5%.

The starting material was peripheral blood, obtained in a trial of Ad26.COV2.S vaccine versus placebo. This rearrangement joins TRBV4-3 to TRBJ1-5, with D unresolved. This clonotype was sampled from a person between 18 and 59 years old who received the Ad26.COV2.S COVID-19 vaccine or a placebo. The CDR3 reads CASSQGQSSNQPQHF. The CDR3 bases are TGCGCCAGCAGCCAAGGTCAGTCTAGCAATCAGCCCCAGCATTTT.